Following are 27 T cell receptor beta chains from one sample sequenced in a study of T cell responses to AZD1222 COVID-19 vaccine. Sequencing used immunoSEQ multiplex PCR; TCRdb keeps in-frame clones, though not all of them. Found here are over 130,000 clones, 88% of them singletons; the top ten hold over 3%. The starting material was peripheral blood, obtained 28 days after the second AZD1222 dose. The origin of the receptors is an adult who received the AZD1222 COVID-19 vaccine.

The chain carries TRBV6-2 or TRBV6-3 and TRBJ1-5, with D tentatively TRBD1 (5 bases). Per the germline V gene, CDR1 is MNHEY and CDR2 is SVGEGT. There are 13 residues in the CDR3. Trimming took 6 bases from V and 5 from J, leaving 11 bases between them. The CDR3 is CASSDSSYQPQHF. CDR3 coding DNA: TGTGCCAGCAGCGACAGCAGCTATCAGCCCCAGCATTTT.

This clone appeared once. The V call is TRBV29-1, the J call TRBJ2-7; a possible D gene is TRBD1 (6 bases). The V end was cut by 6 bases, the J end by 0 bases, with 12 bases between. Per the germline V gene, CDR1 is SQVTM and CDR2 is ANQGSEA. The CDR3 has 13 residues. The DNA of the CDR3 is TGCAGCGTGGGCCGGGACACCTCCTACGAGCAGTACTTC. It is translated as CSVGRDTSYEQYF.

The V and J genes are TRBV15 and TRBJ1-2; D unresolved. Per the germline V gene, CDR1 is LNHNV and CDR2 is YYDKDF (reference sequence). V lost 0 bases to trimming and J lost 3 bases, with 20 bases between them. The length of the CDR3 is 18 residues. The CDR3 DNA sequence: TGTGCCACCAGCAGAGATCCTCAGCAAATTCGACACTACTATGGCTACACCTTC. Amino acids: CATSRDPQQIRHYYGYTF.

The chain uses TRBV7-3 and TRBJ2-3, with 7 bases identical to TRBD1. CDR3 length: 15 amino acids. CDR1 is SGHTA and CDR2 is FQGTGA in the germline V gene. The junction had 4 bases not matched to a gene; V was cut back by 4 bases and J by 0 bases. CDR3 residues: CASSSRQGSTDTQYF. The CDR3 region has the DNA TGTGCCAGCAGCTCGCGACAGGGTAGCACAGATACGCAGTATTTT.

The rearrangement uses TRBV28 and TRBJ2-2; D gene uncertain. V was pared by 4 bases and J by 4 bases, with 16 bases between. The CDR3 runs to 16 residues. From germline, CDR1 is MDHEN and CDR2 SYDVKM. The CDR3 DNA reads TGTGCCAGCAGTTCCATAGCAGTTGGTGGCACCGGGGAGCTGTTTTTT. Encoded protein: CASSSIAVGGTGELFF.

The gene calls are TRBV12-3 or TRBV12-4 and TRBJ1-2; D unresolved. The V end lost 6 bases, the J end lost 6 bases, and 14 bases lay between the germline ends. The CDR3 runs to 13 residues. Here the CDR3 reads CASSPPIRDGYTF. The CDR3 DNA reads as TGTGCCAGCAGCCCCCCCATTAGGGATGGCTACACCTTC.

Written as DNA, the CDR3 is TGTGCCAGCAAGATTCTGACGACAGGAACGGGTGAGCAGTACTTC. Encoded protein: CASKILTTGTGEQYF. The chain carries TRBV5-8 and TRBJ2-7, with D maybe TRBD1 (6 bases). The V end was cut by 6 bases, the J end by 7 bases, with 23 bases between. Germline V gene sequence: CDR1 SGHTS, CDR2 YDEGEE. The CDR3 has 15 amino acids.

This chain uses TRBV5-6 with TRBJ1-2, with 9 bases matching TRBD1. Germline V gene sequence: CDR1 SGHDT, CDR2 YYEEEE. V shed 5 bases and J 6 bases; nucleotides not matched to a gene: 8. CDR3 length equals 14 residues. The CDR3 nucleotides are TGTGCCAGCAGATCAACCGGGACAGGGAATGGCTACACCTTC. Translating gives CASRSTGTGNGYTF.

This rearrangement joins TRBV7-2 to TRBJ1-4; D gene uncertain. Per germline, CDR1 SGHTA and CDR2 FQGNSA. The CDR3 spans 13 residues. Trimming shortened V by 4 bases and J by 4 bases, and 7 bases separated the two germline ends. CDR3 nucleotides: TGTGCCAGCAGCTATCGTAATAATGAAAAACTGTTTTTT. It encodes CASSYRNNEKLFF.

The gene calls are TRBV20-1 and TRBJ1-2; the D gene is possibly TRBD1 (5 bases). Germline CDR1 reads DFQATT; CDR2 reads SNEGSKA (reference sequence). The CDR3 contains 11 residues. The germline V and J ends were trimmed by 5 bases and 3 bases, with 7 bases remaining between them. The CDR3 DNA sequence: TGCAGTGCTCCCAGGGACTATGGCTACACCTTC. Its protein product is CSAPRDYGYTF.

V is TRBV7-3 and J is TRBJ2-7, with D unresolved. Trimming stripped 5 bases from V and 0 bases from J, with 8 bases between. CDR1 is SGHTA, CDR2 FQGTGA, per germline. The CDR3 consists of 13 residues. CDR3 residues: CASSQARSYEQYF. The CDR3 bases are TGTGCCAGCAGCCAGGCCCGCTCCTACGAGCAGTACTTC.

The V call is TRBV5-8, the J call TRBJ1-1; D remains ambiguous. The germline gives CDR1 SGHTS, CDR2 YDEGEE. CDR3 size: 17 residues. V was pared by 0 bases and J by 0 bases, with 15 bases between. CDR3 DNA: TGTGCCAGCAGCTTGGGAACAGCACTTAGAATGAACACTGAAGCTTTCTTT. It encodes CASSLGTALRMNTEAFF.

V and J are TRBV4-2 and TRBJ2-1; 7 bases are shared with TRBD1. Trimming took 1 base from V and 7 from J; bases not matched to a gene: 16. This CDR3 has 18 amino acids. Germline V gene data show CDR1 as LGHNA and CDR2 as YNFKEQ. The CDR3 nucleotides read TGTGCCAGCAGCCAAGGGGGGTATCGGGACAGCCTTAGAAATGAGCAGTTCTTC. Translated, it gives CASSQGGYRDSLRNEQFF.

The chain combines TRBV2 with TRBJ2-3, with TRBD2 identical over 9 bases. The CDR3 is 14 amino acids. V shed 5 bases and J 1 base; nucleotides not matched to a gene: 1. Per the germline V gene, CDR1 is SNHLY and CDR2 is FYNNEI. CDR3 loop: CASSWTSGTDTQYF. DNA of the CDR3: TGTGCCAGCAGTTGGACTAGCGGCACAGATACGCAGTATTTT. Variable domain in full (rest from reference TRBV2 and TRBJ2-3): EPEVTQTPSHQVTQMGQEVILRCVPISNHLYFYWYRQILGQKVEFLVSFYNNEISEKSEIFDDQFSVERPDGSNFTLKIRSTKLEDSAMYFCASSWTSGTDTQYFGPGTRLTVL.

The V gene is TRBV9, the J gene TRBJ1-3; the D is unclear. V was shortened by 2 bases and J by 4 bases, with 4 bases between the two germline ends. Germline assignment: CDR1 SGDLS and CDR2 YYNGEE. This CDR3 is built from 12 residues. CDR3 amino acids: CASSVEGNTIYF. The DNA for the CDR3 is TGTGCCAGCAGCGTGGAGGGAAACACCATATATTTT.

The chain couples TRBV11-2 to TRBJ1-1; tentatively, D is TRBD1 (6 bases). Trimming left V 3 bases short and J 7 bases short, with 9 bases between. The CDR3 extends over 12 amino acids. Germline V gene data show CDR1 as SGHAT and CDR2 as FQNNGV. The CDR3 nucleotides are TGTGCCAGCAGCTTTGAACAGGGTGAAGCTTTCTTT. Translating gives CASSFEQGEAFF.

This chain links TRBV7-2 with TRBJ2-5; no reliable D call. V was shortened by 3 bases and J by 2 bases, with 13 bases between the two germline ends. This CDR3 is 15 amino acids long. Germline values: CDR1 SGHTA, CDR2 FQGNSA. CDR3 residues: CASSLHVRSQETQYF. The CDR3 DNA sequence: TGTGCCAGCAGCTTGCATGTAAGATCTCAAGAGACCCAGTACTTC.

The chain combines TRBV5-1 with TRBJ2-7, with D maybe TRBD1 (5 bases). The V gene lost 2 bases and the J gene lost 6 bases, with 15 bases spanning the gap. Per the germline V gene, CDR1 is SGHRS and CDR2 is YFSETQ. The CDR3 length is 14 residues. The CDR3 DNA follows: TGCGCCAGCAGCTTTTTGGACAATAAGCTCGAGCAGTACTTC. This sequence encodes CASSFLDNKLEQYF.

This chain links TRBV24-1 with TRBJ2-3; no definite D call. V lost 0 bases to trimming and J lost 1 base, with 16 bases between them. This CDR3 contains 18 residues. Germline V gene sequence: CDR1 KGHDR, CDR2 SFDVKD. This CDR3 reads CATSDLISGLLCTDTQYF. The CDR3 region has the DNA TGTGCCACCAGTGATTTGATTAGTGGCCTTCTTTGCACAGATACGCAGTATTTT.

The chain employs TRBV12-3 or TRBV12-4 and TRBJ1-1; D is undetermined. V lost 7 bases, J lost 3 bases, and 12 bases lay in between. The CDR3 loop spans 13 amino acids. This CDR3 is CASIQDGYTEAFF. DNA for the CDR3: TGTGCCAGCATCCAAGACGGGTACACTGAAGCTTTCTTT.

J is TRBJ1-2 and V is TRBV28; the D is unclear. CDR1 and CDR2 (germline): MDHEN, SYDVKM. The germline V and J ends were trimmed by 10 bases and 2 bases, with 8 bases remaining between them. CDR3 length: 11 residues. The CDR3 loop is CATFGNYGYTF. Written as DNA, the CDR3 is TGTGCCACCTTTGGAAACTATGGCTACACCTTC.

J is TRBJ2-2 and V is TRBV24-1, with no clear D. CDR1 is KGHDR, CDR2 SFDVKD, per germline. Trimming cost V 4 bases and J 2 bases, with 10 bases left between them. The CDR3 has 15 amino acids. The CDR3 is CATSDPAYNTGELFF. The DNA for the CDR3 is TGTGCCACCAGTGACCCAGCATACAACACCGGGGAGCTGTTTTTT.

The chain is built from TRBV18 and TRBJ2-5; D remains unclear. Germline V gene lookup returns CDR1 KGHSH and CDR2 LQKENI. Deletions cut 4 bases from V and 2 bases from J, with 11 bases between. There are 14 residues in the CDR3. The CDR3 here is CASSLRPGQETQYF. The CDR3 DNA reads as TGTGCCAGCTCACTAAGACCAGGACAAGAGACCCAGTACTTC.

The rearrangement uses TRBV5-1 and TRBJ1-2, with D unresolved. The CDR3 loop spans 15 amino acids. Germline V CDR1 and CDR2: SGHRS, YFSETQ. Deletions cut 0 bases from V and 4 bases from J, with 13 bases between. CDR3 sequence: CASSLVADLGYGYTF. CDR3 DNA: TGCGCCAGCAGCTTGGTGGCGGATTTGGGCTATGGCTACACCTTC.

This clone appeared once. The J gene is TRBJ1-3, the V gene TRBV6-5, with 8 bases that match TRBD1. V shed 6 bases and J 3 bases; nucleotides not matched to a gene: 4. CDR1 is MNHEY, CDR2 SVGAGI, per germline. CDR3 length: 14 amino acids. DNA for the CDR3: TGTGCCAGCAGCTCGACAGGGGTTGGAAACACCATATATTTT. Its protein product is CASSSTGVGNTIYF.

This chain links TRBV6-5 with TRBJ2-7, with D hard to call. V dropped 6 bases and J dropped 1 base, with 10 bases sitting between them. CDR1 and CDR2 from the germline V gene are MNHEY and SVGAGI. The CDR3 is 13 amino acids. The CDR3 DNA reads as TGTGCCAGCAGCCCCGGGTTATCCTACGAGCAGTACTTC. Protein product: CASSPGLSYEQYF.

The chain couples TRBV4-3 to TRBJ1-5; D is unresolved. The V end was cut by 1 base, the J end by 3 bases, with 7 bases between. Germline CDR1 reads LGHNA; CDR2 reads YSLEER. The CDR3 is made up of 14 amino acids. The CDR3 is CASSQGALNQPQHF. CDR3 bases: TGCGCCAGCAGCCAAGGGGCCCTCAATCAGCCCCAGCATTTT.